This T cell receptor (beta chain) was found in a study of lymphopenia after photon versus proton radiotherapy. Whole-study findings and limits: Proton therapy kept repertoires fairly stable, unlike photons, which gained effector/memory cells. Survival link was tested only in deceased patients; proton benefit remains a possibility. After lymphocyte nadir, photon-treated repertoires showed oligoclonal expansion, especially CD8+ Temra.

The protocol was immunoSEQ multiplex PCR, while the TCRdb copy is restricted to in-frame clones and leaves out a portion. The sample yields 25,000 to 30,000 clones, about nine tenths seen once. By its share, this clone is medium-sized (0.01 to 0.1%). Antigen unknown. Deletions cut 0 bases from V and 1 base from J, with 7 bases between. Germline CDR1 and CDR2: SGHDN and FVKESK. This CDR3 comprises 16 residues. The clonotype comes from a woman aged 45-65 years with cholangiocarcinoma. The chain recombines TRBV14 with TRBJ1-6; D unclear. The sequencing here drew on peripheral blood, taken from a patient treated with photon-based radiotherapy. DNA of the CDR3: TGTGCCAGCAGCCAAGAAGGACTGTCCTATAATTCACCCCTCCACTTT. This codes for CASSQEGLSYNSPLHF. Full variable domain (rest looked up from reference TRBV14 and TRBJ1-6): EAGVTQFPSHSVIEKGQTVTLRCDPISGHDNLYWYRRVMGKEIKFLLHFVKESKQDESGMPNNRFLAERTGGTYSTLKVQPAELEDSGVYFCASSQEGLSYNSPLHFGNGTRLTVT.